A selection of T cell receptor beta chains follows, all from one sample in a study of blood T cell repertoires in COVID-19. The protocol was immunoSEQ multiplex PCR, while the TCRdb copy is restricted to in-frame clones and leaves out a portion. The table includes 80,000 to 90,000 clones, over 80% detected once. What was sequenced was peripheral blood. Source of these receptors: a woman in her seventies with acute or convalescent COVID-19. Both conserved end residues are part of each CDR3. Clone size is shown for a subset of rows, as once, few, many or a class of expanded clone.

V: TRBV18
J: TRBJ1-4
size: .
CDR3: CASSLTGQSGEKLFF

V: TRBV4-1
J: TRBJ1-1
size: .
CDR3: CASSQEWSTEAFF

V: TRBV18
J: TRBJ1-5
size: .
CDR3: CASSPDLQASMPQHF

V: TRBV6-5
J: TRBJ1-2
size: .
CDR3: CASIRDNSNYGYTF

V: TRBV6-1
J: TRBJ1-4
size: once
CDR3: CASSDPGRPTNEKLFF

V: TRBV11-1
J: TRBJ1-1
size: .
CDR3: CASSPQALMNTEAFF

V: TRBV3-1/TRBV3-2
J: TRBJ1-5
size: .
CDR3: CASSLAGAQPQHF

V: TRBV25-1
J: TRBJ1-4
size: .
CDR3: CASSEGGKSEKLFF

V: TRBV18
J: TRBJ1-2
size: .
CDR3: CASSPPRGSEENYGYTF

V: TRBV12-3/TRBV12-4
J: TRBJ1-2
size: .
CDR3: CASTDRVVGYTF

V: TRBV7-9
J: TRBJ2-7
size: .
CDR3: CASSLGQGVYEQYF

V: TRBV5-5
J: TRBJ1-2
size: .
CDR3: CASSLADDSGYTF

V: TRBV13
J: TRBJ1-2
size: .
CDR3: CASSLSQGINYGYTF

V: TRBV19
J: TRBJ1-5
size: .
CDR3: CASSGTGAVGNQPQHF

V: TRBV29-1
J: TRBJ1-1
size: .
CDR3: CSAITGEAFF

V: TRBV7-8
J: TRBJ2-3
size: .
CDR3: CASSSYRFSSYDTQYF

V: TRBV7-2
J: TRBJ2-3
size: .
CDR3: CASSSGLAVDTQYF

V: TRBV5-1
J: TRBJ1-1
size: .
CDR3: CASSPTGLMAEAFF

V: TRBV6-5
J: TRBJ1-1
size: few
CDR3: CASTPGGGAEAFF

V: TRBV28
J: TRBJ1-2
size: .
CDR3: CASSFSGARGYTF

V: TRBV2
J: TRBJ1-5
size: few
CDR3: CASSGGQADNQPQHF

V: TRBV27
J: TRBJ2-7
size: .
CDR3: CASSPGTGRSSYEQYF

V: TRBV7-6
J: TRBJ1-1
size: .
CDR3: CASSAQDSPNTEAFF

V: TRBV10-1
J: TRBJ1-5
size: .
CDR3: CASSRDRGEPQHF

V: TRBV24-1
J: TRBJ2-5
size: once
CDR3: CATSATGTGETQYF

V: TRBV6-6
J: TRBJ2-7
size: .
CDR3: CASSYLHGTPYEQYF

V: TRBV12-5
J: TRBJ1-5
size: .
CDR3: CASGVVGQGIQPQHF

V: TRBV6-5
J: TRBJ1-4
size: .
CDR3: CASRDSGHSNEKLFF

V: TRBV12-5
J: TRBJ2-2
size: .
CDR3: CASGPRQGLTGELFF

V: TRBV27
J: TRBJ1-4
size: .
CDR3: CASSLLVTGAKEKLFF

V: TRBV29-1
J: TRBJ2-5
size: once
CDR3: CSVAPQQETQYF

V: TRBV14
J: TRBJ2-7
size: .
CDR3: CASSLGLPSSYEQYF

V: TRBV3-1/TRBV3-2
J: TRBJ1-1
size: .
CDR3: CASSRTDRLISNTEAFF